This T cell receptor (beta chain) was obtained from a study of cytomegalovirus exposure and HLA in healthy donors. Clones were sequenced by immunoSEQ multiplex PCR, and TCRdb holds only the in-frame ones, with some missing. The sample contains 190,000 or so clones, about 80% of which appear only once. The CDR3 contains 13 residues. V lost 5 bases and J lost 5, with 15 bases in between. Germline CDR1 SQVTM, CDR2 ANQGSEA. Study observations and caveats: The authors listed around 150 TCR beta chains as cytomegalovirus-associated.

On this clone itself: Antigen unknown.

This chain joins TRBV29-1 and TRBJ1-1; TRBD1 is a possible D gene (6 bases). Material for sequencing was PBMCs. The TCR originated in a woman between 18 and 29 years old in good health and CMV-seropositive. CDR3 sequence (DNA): TGCAGCGTTAACACAGGGATGGGAACTGAAGCTTTCTTT. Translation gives CSVNTGMGTEAFF.